This T cell receptor (beta chain) stems from a study of T cells in Graves' hyperthyroidism and ophthalmopathy. This clonotype was detected ten times or more. Reasons for excluding patients were uncontrolled infection, other autoimmune disease, pregnancy or lactation. RNA transcripts were the template for amplifying TCR beta CDR3 regions. A first-round RT-PCR of the TCR CDR3 used the HTBI primer set. Each CDR3 protein gets one entry after TCRdb re-called the multiplex PCR reads with MiXCR. The profile shows around 300,000 distinct CDR3 sequences, 10% to 15% of them singletons. The clonotype originates from a woman aged 25 to 39 with Graves' hyperthyroidism that later progressed to Graves' ophthalmopathy. Sequenced input: blood.

This CDR3 is CASSMGLASSYEQYF. In DNA form, the CDR3 reads TGTGCCAGCAGTATGGGACTAGCGAGCTCCTACGAGCAGTACTTC. The genes are TRBV6-1 and TRBJ2-7, with 10 bases lining up with TRBD2. Germline CDR1 MNHNS, CDR2 SASEGT. V shed 5 bases, J shed 0 bases, and the junction held 4 bases outside the gene matches. The CDR3 contains 15 residues.